The table lists the clone carrying this T cell receptor (beta chain) with many counts. Its specificity is not known. This record belongs to a study of T cells in Graves' hyperthyroidism and ophthalmopathy. General observations from the study: Most thyroid-expanded clonotypes above 0.001 were also found in blood.

The cohort's ophthalmopathy patients, a group with duration under 3 months, had a Clinical Activity Score of at least 3 and a NOSPECS grade of at least 4. Together with thyroid ultrasound, orbital computed tomography, serum thyroxine and TRAb, clinical symptoms were used for diagnoses. Template material for amplifying TCR beta CDR3 regions consisted of RNA transcripts. A first-round RT-PCR of the TCR CDR3 used the HTBI primer set. Via MiXCR, TCRdb re-called the multiplex PCR reads, giving one row per CDR3 protein. The table lists around 340,000 distinct CDR3 sequences, around a sixth of them singletons. CDR3 size: 14 residues. V shed 2 bases and J shed 0 bases, with 7 bases lying between them. Germline CDR1 and CDR2: MNHEY and SVGEGT.

The V gene is TRBV6-2 or TRBV6-3, the J gene TRBJ1-1; D is unclear. The TCR sequence derives from a middle-aged woman with Graves' ophthalmopathy. The specimen sequenced was blood. The CDR3 sequence: CASSYRALNTEAFF. For the CDR3, the DNA is TGTGCCAGCAGTTACAGGGCTTTGAACACTGAAGCTTTCTTT.